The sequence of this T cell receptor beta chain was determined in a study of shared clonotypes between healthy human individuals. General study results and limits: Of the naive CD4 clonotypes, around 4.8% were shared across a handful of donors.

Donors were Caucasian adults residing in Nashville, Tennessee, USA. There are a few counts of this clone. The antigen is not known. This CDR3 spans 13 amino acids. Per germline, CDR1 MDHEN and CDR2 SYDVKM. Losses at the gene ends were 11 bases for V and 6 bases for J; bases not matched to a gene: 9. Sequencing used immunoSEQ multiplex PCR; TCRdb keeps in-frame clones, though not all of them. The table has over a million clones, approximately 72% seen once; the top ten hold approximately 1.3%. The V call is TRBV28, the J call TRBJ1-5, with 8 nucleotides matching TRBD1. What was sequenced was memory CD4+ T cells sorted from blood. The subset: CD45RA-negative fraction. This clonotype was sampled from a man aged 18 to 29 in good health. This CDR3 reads CAVLRQGSQPQHF. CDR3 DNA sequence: TGTGCCGTCCTTCGACAGGGGAGTCAGCCCCAGCATTTT.